This section outlines one T cell receptor (beta chain) sequence together with its context. The CDR3 covers 15 residues. The V and J ends lost 4 bases and 7 bases respectively, with 15 bases between them. Per the germline V gene, CDR1 is SGDLS and CDR2 is YYNGEE. Using immunoSEQ multiplex PCR, the repertoire was profiled, and TCRdb retains in-frame clones only, with some absent. The sample includes about 170,000 clones, approximately 90% seen only once; the top ten take roughly 1.9%. The data are from a study of blood T cell repertoires in COVID-19. V and J are TRBV9 and TRBJ1-6; no clear D gene. The material sequenced was peripheral blood. The receptor was isolated from a man between 45 and 60 years old who had recovered from COVID-19. The DNA of the CDR3 is TGTGCCAGCAGCTTTAGAGAGGTTTTGAATTCACCCCTCCACTTT. It codes for CASSFREVLNSPLHF.